These 29 T cell receptor beta chains were all obtained from the same sample, sequenced in a study of blood T cell repertoires in COVID-19 (dated by TCRdb to the early 2020s). Library preparation employed the immunoSEQ multiplex PCR assay. The source is immuneACCESS, and TCRdb retained only in-frame sequences with V and J called. Part of the clones is not carried over; for the studies checked, unresolved V genes explain less than half of this, and the remainder is unexplained. The sample profile shows about 250,000 clones; 75% to 85% of them were found once. The ten most abundant clones make up approximately 9.6% of the sample. The sample comprised PBMCs or T cells enriched from blood (not recorded which). These receptors were obtained from a woman in her forties or fifties with acute COVID-19.

This chain uses TRBV7-9 with TRBJ1-3, with D unclear. CDR3 length: 16 amino acids. Germline-derived CDR1 and CDR2 are SEHNR and FQNEAQ (reference sequence). V was pared by 3 bases and J by 7 bases, with 19 bases between. CDR3 protein: CASSFGTPTWANTIYF. CDR3 nucleotide sequence: TGTGCCAGCAGCTTTGGAACTCCCACCTGGGCGAACACCATATATTTT.

The chain is built from TRBV5-1 and TRBJ1-1; 11 nucleotides agree with TRBD1. V shed 1 base and J 5 bases; nucleotides not matched to a gene: 13. This CDR3 is 18 amino acids long. Germline-derived CDR1 and CDR2 are SGHRS and YFSETQ. The DNA for the CDR3 is TGCGCCAGCAGCTTGCTTGTCGGGACAGGGGGTCGCGGGACTGAAGCTTTCTTT. Translated, it gives CASSLLVGTGGRGTEAFF.

This chain uses TRBV18 with TRBJ2-2; tentative D call: TRBD2 (6 bases). Trimming removed 0 bases at V and 4 bases at J, with 12 bases between. This CDR3 region has 16 residues. Germline CDR1 is KGHSH and CDR2 is LQKENI. The CDR3 bases are TGTGCCAGCTCACCACCGAAGGGTAGCGGCACCGGGGAGCTGTTTTTT. Encoded protein: CASSPPKGSGTGELFF.

The chain is built from TRBV19 and TRBJ1-1; D not resolved. The CDR3 has 13 residues. Trimming stripped 6 bases from V and 1 base from J, with 9 bases between. CDR1 and CDR2 from the germline V gene are LNHDA and SQIVND (reference sequence). CDR3 residues: CASSVGGNTEAFF. For the CDR3, the DNA is TGTGCCAGTAGCGTGGGAGGGAACACTGAAGCTTTCTTT.

There are a few counts of this clone. The chain couples TRBV3-1 (or the pseudogene TRBV3-2) to TRBJ1-1; unclear D gene. CDR1 and CDR2 from the germline V gene are LGHDT and YNNKEL (reference sequence). CDR3 size: 12 residues. The V end lost 0 bases, the J end lost 7 bases, and 6 bases lay between the germline ends. The CDR3 DNA reads as TGTGCCAGCAGCCAAGATAAATATGAAGCTTTCTTT. Amino acids: CASSQDKYEAFF.

The chain combines TRBV3-1 (or the pseudogene TRBV3-2) with TRBJ1-2; D is possibly TRBD1 (6 bases). Trimming removed 2 bases from V and 7 bases from J, with 11 bases in between. The CDR3 sequence is 13 residues long. CDR1 LGHDT and CDR2 YNNKEL come from the germline V gene (reference sequence). The DNA of the CDR3 is TGTGCCAGCAGCCAAACAGGGCAAGGTGGCTACACCTTC. Translating gives CASSQTGQGGYTF.

Written as DNA, the CDR3 is TGCAGTGCTAGTGAGGCGCAGGGGAGTCGTACTGAAGCTTTCTTT. Its protein is CSASEAQGSRTEAFF. The chain recombines TRBV20-1 with TRBJ1-1, with TRBD1 as a possible D gene (6 bases). In germline, CDR1 is DFQATT, CDR2 SNEGSKA (reference sequence). The CDR3 runs 15 residues. Trimming left V 3 bases short and J 5 bases short, with 19 bases between.

The chain has TRBV7-3 and TRBJ1-6; maybe TRBD1 (6 bases). Trimming cost V 2 bases and J 5 bases, with 13 bases left between them. There are 16 residues in the CDR3. In germline, CDR1 is SGHTA, CDR2 FQGTGA. The CDR3 reads CASSLASQGHNSPLHF. As DNA, the CDR3 is TGTGCCAGCAGCTTAGCGTCGCAGGGGCATAATTCACCCCTCCACTTT.

The chain links TRBV30 to TRBJ2-7, with a tentative D call TRBD2 (7 bases). CDR1 GTSNPN and CDR2 SVGIG come from the germline V gene (reference sequence). The CDR3 is 14 residues long. Between the trimmed V and J ends, which lost 0 bases and 8 bases, there was a span of 17 bases. The CDR3 here is CAWSVGGDPSKQYF. In DNA form, the CDR3 reads TGTGCCTGGAGTGTAGGGGGGGACCCCTCCAAGCAGTACTTC.

The chain carries TRBV12-2 and TRBJ1-6. TRBV12-2 is a documented pseudogene. The CDR3 spans 15 residues. CDR3 region: CASRFFVSRGRPLHF. The CDR3 DNA reads TGTGCAAGTCGCTTTTTTGTGTCACGGGGGAGGCCCCTCCACTTT.

CDR3 sequence reads: CASSLNWDYPGNTIYF. The CDR3 DNA follows: TGTGCCAGCAGCTTAAATTGGGACTATCCTGGAAACACCATATATTTT. V gene TRBV7-9 combines with J gene TRBJ1-3; the D gene is possibly TRBD1 (5 bases). CDR3 length: 16 amino acids. V lost 2 bases and J lost 2, with 13 bases in between. Germline assignment: CDR1 SEHNR and CDR2 FQNEAQ (reference sequence).

The V gene is TRBV29-1, the J gene TRBJ2-1, with 8 nucleotides matching TRBD2. CDR1 is SQVTM, CDR2 ANQGSEA, per germline. The CDR3 length is 17 residues. Germline trimming cut 0 bases from V and 5 bases from J; bases unmatched to any gene: 12. The CDR3 reads CSVEDWWVRTSHNEQFF. DNA for the CDR3: TGCAGCGTTGAAGATTGGTGGGTCCGGACTAGCCACAATGAGCAGTTCTTC.

The genes are TRBV9 and TRBJ2-1, with D perhaps matching TRBD1 (6 bases). V gave up 4 bases and J gave up 8 bases, with 16 bases separating them. This CDR3 comprises 14 residues. Germline V gives CDR1 SGDLS, CDR2 YYNGEE. The CDR3 spells CASSFRDKGHEQFF. DNA of the CDR3: TGTGCCAGCAGCTTCCGGGACAAAGGGCATGAGCAGTTCTTC. The whole variable domain, remainder taken from reference TRBV9 and TRBJ2-1, is DSGVTQTPKHLITATGQRVTLRCSPRSGDLSVYWYQQSLDQGLQFLIQYYNGEERAKGNILERFSAQQFPDLHSELNLSSLELGDSALYFCASSFRDKGHEQFFGPGTRLTVL.

This clone turned up a few times. CDR3 sequence (DNA): TGTGCCAGCTCACCCAATACAGGGTTAAATTCACCCCTCCACTTT. This codes for CASSPNTGLNSPLHF. The rearrangement links TRBV18 to TRBJ1-6; D is possibly TRBD1 (6 bases). Deletions cut 3 bases from V and 7 bases from J, with 13 bases between. The CDR3 runs to 15 residues. Germline V gives CDR1 KGHSH, CDR2 LQKENI.

The rearrangement uses TRBV25-1 and TRBJ2-7; 8 bases map to TRBD2. Germline loops: CDR1 MGHDK, CDR2 SYGVNS. The V and J ends lost 2 bases and 2 bases, in that order; junction bases with no gene match: 5. The CDR3 length is 15 residues. The CDR3 sequence: CASSEAGGRPYEQYF. The CDR3 DNA is TGTGCCAGCAGTGAAGCGGGGGGACGCCCCTACGAGCAGTACTTC.

The chain couples TRBV5-1 to TRBJ1-1, with D possibly TRBD1 on 5 matching bases. Per germline, CDR1 SGHRS and CDR2 YFSETQ. V lost 2 bases and J 6 bases, leaving 8 bases between the germline ends. This CDR3 contains 12 residues. The CDR3 region is CASSLGHAEAFF. The CDR3 nucleotides read TGCGCCAGCAGCTTAGGACACGCTGAAGCTTTCTTT.

DNA for the CDR3: TGTGCCAGTAGTATATTGGGGCGGGGGGGCCAACATACGCAGTATTTT. Translation: CASSILGRGGQHTQYF. This chain uses TRBV19 with TRBJ2-3, with 9 bases identical to TRBD2. There are 16 residues in the CDR3. Germline CDR1 and CDR2: LNHDA and SQIVND (reference sequence). Germline trimming cut 2 bases from V and 7 bases from J; bases unmatched to any gene: 10.

The J gene is TRBJ1-1, the V gene TRBV2, with 7 bases aligning to TRBD1. Germline CDR1 is SNHLY and CDR2 is FYNNEI. The CDR3 loop spans 13 amino acids. J lost 6 bases, V lost 5 bases, and 6 bases had no gene match. The CDR3 region has the DNA TGTGCCAGCAGTCCGGGACAGCTTTCTGAAGCTTTCTTT. It is translated as CASSPGQLSEAFF.

The rearrangement joins TRBV9 to TRBJ1-6; D might be TRBD1 (5 bases). V was trimmed by 2 bases and J by 3 bases, leaving 12 bases between them. The germline V gene has CDR1 SGDLS and CDR2 YYNGEE. CDR3 length: 16 amino acids. The CDR3 region has the DNA TGTGCCAGCAGCGTGCGAGGTGACAGCTATAATTCACCCCTCCACTTT. It codes for CASSVRGDSYNSPLHF.

The V gene is TRBV7-2, the J gene TRBJ1-2; no reliable D call. Deletions cut 1 base from V and 8 bases from J, with 11 bases between. This CDR3 is 13 amino acids long. In germline, CDR1 is SGHTA, CDR2 FQGNSA. The CDR3 nucleotides are TGTGCCAGCAGCTTAGACGGTCTGAGGGGCTACACCTTC. This encodes CASSLDGLRGYTF.

The J gene is TRBJ1-2, the V gene TRBV20-1; a possible D gene is TRBD1 (5 bases). V lost 3 bases and J 6 bases, leaving 11 bases between the germline ends. The germline gives CDR1 DFQATT, CDR2 SNEGSKA (reference sequence). This CDR3 has 12 amino acids. The CDR3 spells CSASWGFDGYTF. CDR3 DNA sequence: TGCAGTGCTAGTTGGGGCTTTGATGGCTACACCTTC.

The CDR3 sequence: CASSRVGTTEAFF. DNA for the CDR3: TGTGCCAGCAGCCGCGTAGGGACTACTGAAGCTTTCTTT. The chain recombines TRBV16 with TRBJ1-1; D might be TRBD1 (5 bases). Germline CDR1 is KGHSY and CDR2 is FQNENV. V lost 4 bases, J lost 5 bases, and 11 bases lay in between. CDR3 length equals 13 residues.

The J gene is TRBJ2-3, the V gene TRBV7-2; the D is unclear. V was clipped by 0 bases and J by 5 bases, with 12 bases between them. The CDR3 spans 15 residues. Germline lookup yields CDR1 SGHTA and CDR2 FQGNSA. The CDR3 nucleotides read TGTGCCAGCAGCTTAGCGGCCATCCCCGAAGATACGCAGTATTTT. Residues: CASSLAAIPEDTQYF.

The chain is built from TRBV2 and TRBJ1-5; D is possibly TRBD1 (5 bases). Deletions cut 4 bases from V and 4 bases from J, with 14 bases between. Per germline, CDR1 SNHLY and CDR2 FYNNEI. CDR3 length: 15 amino acids. The CDR3 sequence is CASSASMGGNQPQHF. The DNA for the CDR3 is TGTGCCAGCAGTGCCTCAATGGGGGGAAATCAGCCCCAGCATTTT. Looking up the rest from reference TRBV2 and TRBJ1-5 gives the full variable domain: EPEVTQTPSHQVTQMGQEVILRCVPISNHLYFYWYRQILGQKVEFLVSFYNNEISEKSEIFDDQFSVERPDGSNFTLKIRSTKLEDSAMYFCASSASMGGNQPQHFGDGTRLSIL.

This clone was seen only once. The chain links TRBV7-8 to TRBJ2-7, with 7 bases that match TRBD1. The J segment lost 3 bases and the V segment lost 4 bases, leaving 6 bases of the junction unmatched. The CDR3 has 14 amino acids. Germline values: CDR1 SGHVS, CDR2 FQNEAQ. The CDR3 nucleotides are TGTGCCAGCAGCTACCCCGGGACAGACTACGAGCAGTACTTC. Translation gives CASSYPGTDYEQYF. The whole variable domain, filled in from reference TRBV7-8 and TRBJ2-7, reads GAGVSQSPRYKVAKRGQDVALRCDPISGHVSLFWYQQALGQGPEFLTYFQNEAQLDKSGLPSDRFFAERPEGSVSTLKIQRTQQEDSAVYLCASSYPGTDYEQYFGPGTRLTVT.

The chain employs TRBV7-9 and TRBJ1-4; TRBD1 agrees at 8 bases. This CDR3 region has 15 residues. The junction had 6 bases not matched to a gene; V was cut back by 5 bases and J by 4 bases. Germline-derived CDR1 and CDR2 are SEHNR and FQNEAQ (reference sequence). The CDR3, as DNA: TGTGCCAGCAGCAACGGACAGGGTTATAATGAAAAACTGTTTTTT. Translating it yields CASSNGQGYNEKLFF.

This clone was recorded only once. This chain links TRBV19 with TRBJ1-2; D is unresolved. The CDR3 runs 14 residues. Trimming removed 0 bases at V and 3 bases at J, with 8 bases between. Germline V gene sequence: CDR1 LNHDA, CDR2 SQIVND (reference sequence). The CDR3 DNA reads as TGTGCCAGTAGTATAGATCTTCCTGACTATGGCTACACCTTC. Translated: CASSIDLPDYGYTF.

The chain couples TRBV4-2 to TRBJ1-1; perhaps TRBD1 as D (5 bases). This CDR3 has 14 residues. Germline assignment: CDR1 LGHNA and CDR2 YNFKEQ. The V and J ends lost 1 base and 1 base respectively, with 7 bases between them. CDR3 sequence (DNA): TGTGCCAGCAGCCAAGGACAGACGAACACTGAAGCTTTCTTT. Protein: CASSQGQTNTEAFF.

This sequence joins TRBV18 and TRBJ1-2; 11 nucleotides agree with TRBD1. The CDR3 has 14 residues. V lost 3 bases and J lost 8; bases outside the gene matches: 5. Germline loops: CDR1 KGHSH, CDR2 LQKENI. The CDR3 DNA follows: TGTGCCAGCTCACCTGGACAGGGGGCACGGGGCTACACCTTC. Amino acids: CASSPGQGARGYTF.